The 21 T cell receptor beta chains presented below share a single source sample, sequenced in a study of identical twins. TCRdb fed the 5' RACE reads into MiXCR, producing one record per CDR3 protein. The sample lists 1.5 million to 2 million distinct CDR3 sequences, under 35% occurring once. Sequenced: cord blood. These receptors were taken from a newborn girl in good health.

Remarks on this clonotype: The junction shows a germline mismatch at one end, possibly a read error. This rearrangement joins TRBV3-1 to TRBJ1-2; 9 nucleotides align to TRBD1. The CDR3 loop spans 13 amino acids. Germline V gene data show CDR1 as LGHDT and CDR2 as YNNKEL (reference sequence). Here the CDR3 reads CASSHGQGRGYTF. The CDR3 nucleotides read TGCGCCAGCAGCCATGGACAGGGGAGAGGCTACACCTTC. The complete variable domain, with remaining parts taken from reference TRBV3-1 and TRBJ1-2, reads DTAVSQTPKYLVTQMGNDKSIKCEQNLGHDTMYWYKQDSKKFLKIMFSYNNKELIINETVPNRFSPKSPDKAHLNLHINSLELGDSAVYFCASSHGQGRGYTFGSGTRLTVV.

This clonotype was detected a few times. This chain links TRBV6-4 with TRBJ2-1; D is ambiguous. This CDR3 region has 12 residues. Germline V lookup: CDR1 MRHNA, CDR2 SNTAGT. Trimming took 2 bases from V and 10 from J, leaving 9 bases between them. The CDR3 DNA follows: TGTGCCAGCAGTGACGGTAGATACGAGCAGTTCTTC. Protein product: CASSDGRYEQFF.

V and J are TRBV10-3 and TRBJ2-5; the D is unclear. The CDR3 sequence is 12 residues long. Germline CDR1 reads ENHRY; CDR2 reads SYGVKD. V lost 4 bases and J 11 bases, leaving 14 bases between the germline ends. CDR3 loop: CAISGGISEQYF. The CDR3 DNA follows: TGTGCCATCAGTGGGGGAATCAGTGAGCAGTACTTC.

This clonotype was observed a handful of times. The chain has TRBV27 and TRBJ2-1; TRBD1 aligns across 10 bases. Germline CDR1 reads MNHEY; CDR2 reads SMNVEV (reference sequence). V gave up 5 bases and J gave up 7 bases; unmatched junction bases: 8. This CDR3 region has 15 residues. CDR3 sequence (DNA): TGTGCCAGCAGTACCAGACAGGGGGCGAAAAATGAGCAGTTCTTC. This gives the protein CASSTRQGAKNEQFF.

The rearrangement uses TRBV3-1 and TRBJ2-1; 12 bases line up with TRBD2. The germline gives CDR1 LGHDT, CDR2 YNNKEL (reference sequence). The length of the CDR3 is 18 residues. With 0 bases clipped from V and 4 bases from J, the junction kept 7 bases outside the gene matches. The CDR3 DNA follows: TGTGCCAGCAGCCAAGATCGGGCTAGCGGGAGGGGTTACAATGAGCAGTTCTTC. Translation: CASSQDRASGRGYNEQFF.

Only a few counts were recorded for this clonotype. This rearrangement joins TRBV7-2 to TRBJ2-1, with D hard to call. V was clipped by 6 bases and J by 9 bases, with 9 bases between them. The CDR3 spans 11 residues. The germline gives CDR1 SGHTA, CDR2 FQGNSA. The CDR3 DNA is TGTGCCAGCAGTAAGGGCCTTGAGCAGTTCTTC. The encoded protein is CASSKGLEQFF.

About this clonotype: Since a much larger clone is just one base distant, this may be a read error. Here the CDR3 reads CASGLGPSGETQYF. In DNA, the CDR3 is TGTGCCAGCGGTCTCGGACCTAGCGGGGAGACCCAGTACTTC. V usage is TRBV28 and J usage is TRBJ2-5; 8 bases map to TRBD2. V lost 8 bases and J lost 5; bases outside the gene matches: 10. Germline V gene lookup returns CDR1 MDHEN and CDR2 SYDVKM. CDR3 length equals 14 residues.

The rearrangement uses TRBV10-1 and TRBJ2-7, with TRBD2 matching over 11 bases. The CDR3 covers 15 residues. J lost 3 bases, V lost 3 bases, and 4 bases had no gene match. CDR1 and CDR2 (germline): WNHNN, SYGVQD (reference sequence). Here the CDR3 reads CASSDGTSGFYEQYF. The CDR3 DNA follows: TGCGCCAGCAGTGACGGGACTAGCGGATTCTACGAGCAGTACTTC.

As concerns this clonotype: One end of the junction does not line up with germline, which may come from a read error. The genes are TRBV9 and TRBJ2-3; D gene uncertain. Germline V gene data show CDR1 as SGDLS and CDR2 as YYNGEE. This CDR3 spans 15 amino acids. CDR3 loop: CASSVVGRSTDTQSF. Here the CDR3 DNA reads TGTGCCAGCAGCGTAGTAGGACGGTCCACAGATACGCAGTCTTTT.

Notes on this clonotype: A much larger clonotype is one base distant, so this may be a read error. The chain has TRBV27 and TRBJ2-6; D gene ambiguous. The ends were cut back, 11 bases at V and 1 base at J, with 9 bases in the middle. This CDR3 is 13 amino acids long. Germline loops: CDR1 MNHEY, CDR2 SMNVEV (reference sequence). CDR3 region: CAGTVSGANVLTF. The DNA of the CDR3 is TGTGCCGGCACCGTTTCTGGGGCCAACGTCCTGACTTTC.

On this clonotype itself: An end of the junction does not agree with germline; a read error may underlie this. J is TRBJ1-1 and V is TRBV7-9; no reliable D call. There are 12 residues in the CDR3. Germline V CDR1 and CDR2: SEHNR, FQNEAQ (reference sequence). CDR3 bases: TGTTCCAGCAGCTTAGGGCAGTTTGAAGCTTTCTTT. It encodes CSSSLGQFEAFF.

As to this clonotype: A read error may produce the germline difference seen at one junction end. V and J are TRBV14 and TRBJ1-2, with TRBD1 as a possible D gene (6 bases). Germline V gene data show CDR1 as SGHDN and CDR2 as FVKESK. This CDR3 contains 15 residues. CDR3 nucleotide sequence: TGTGCCAACAGCTACGGACAGCGGAAGATCTATGGCTACACCTTC. As protein: CANSYGQRKIYGYTF. The entire variable domain, with the rest obtained from reference TRBV14 and TRBJ1-2, is as follows: EAGVTQFPSHSVIEKGQTVTLRCDPISGHDNLYWYRRVMGKEIKFLLHFVKESKQDESGMPNNRFLAERTGGTYSTLKVQPAELEDSGVYFCANSYGQRKIYGYTFGSGTRLTVV.

This chain uses TRBV29-1 with TRBJ1-4, with a tentative D call TRBD1 (5 bases). V was pared by 2 bases and J by 10 bases, with 8 bases between. The CDR3 has 11 residues. Germline CDR1 is SQVTM and CDR2 is ANQGSEA. The CDR3 sequence is CSVEQGRKLFF. CDR3 bases: TGCAGCGTTGAACAGGGTAGAAAACTGTTTTTT.

The chain employs TRBV20-1 and TRBJ2-7; 8 positions match TRBD1. CDR1 and CDR2 from the germline V gene are DFQATT and SNEGSKA (reference sequence). The CDR3 spans 13 residues. V shed 5 bases and J 5 bases; nucleotides not matched to a gene: 8. This chain's CDR3 is CSAGSDRAHEQYF. In DNA, the CDR3 is TGCAGTGCTGGTTCGGACAGGGCCCACGAGCAGTACTTC.

Only a few counts were recorded for this clonotype. The V and J genes are TRBV20-1 and TRBJ2-3, with TRBD2 matching 7 bases. V lost 0 bases to trimming and J lost 1 base; unmatched junction nucleotides: 7. The CDR3 is made up of 16 amino acids. Germline CDR1 reads DFQATT; CDR2 reads SNEGSKA (reference sequence). In DNA form, the CDR3 reads TGCAGTGCTAGAGATTTTCTGGGGGGGGGCACAGATACGCAGTATTTT. Translation: CSARDFLGGGTDTQYF.

This clonotype was picked up a small number of times. The J gene is TRBJ1-4, the V gene TRBV27; TRBD1 is a possible D gene (5 bases). V lost 0 bases and J lost 4, with 9 bases in between. CDR1 is MNHEY, CDR2 SMNVEV, per germline (reference sequence). This CDR3 is built from 15 residues. The CDR3, as DNA: TGTGCCAGCAGTTTATCGGGGCGGAATAATGAAAAACTGTTTTTT. Translation gives CASSLSGRNNEKLFF.

This clonotype has at least ten counts. This sequence joins TRBV5-1 and TRBJ2-1; D call uncertain. This CDR3 is built from 13 residues. Trimming removed 3 bases at V and 4 bases at J, with 8 bases between. Germline assignment: CDR1 SGHRS and CDR2 YFSETQ. CDR3 sequence reads: CASSSLGYNEQFF. DNA for the CDR3: TGCGCCAGCAGCTCCCTGGGGTACAATGAGCAGTTCTTC.

This clonotype was seen a handful of times. CDR3 nucleotides: TGCAGCGTTGAGTTTCTAGCGGTCAATGAGCAGTTCTTC. Translating gives CSVEFLAVNEQFF. The J gene is TRBJ2-1, the V gene TRBV29-1; 7 bases fit TRBD2. The CDR3 totals 13 residues. J lost 6 bases, V lost 3 bases, and 5 bases had no gene match. Looked up from germline, CDR1 is SQVTM and CDR2 is ANQGSEA.

This clonotype was counted a few times. The rearrangement joins TRBV28 to TRBJ1-2; D gene ambiguous. The CDR3 runs 13 residues. Germline V lookup: CDR1 MDHEN, CDR2 SYDVKM. Trimming removed 3 bases at V and 3 bases at J, with 8 bases between. The CDR3 here is CASSFSWDYGYTF. DNA for the CDR3: TGTGCCAGCAGTTTTAGTTGGGACTATGGCTACACCTTC.

This clonotype was counted a few times. This chain uses TRBV20-1 with TRBJ2-3; 9 bases agree with TRBD1. In germline, CDR1 is DFQATT, CDR2 SNEGSKA (reference sequence). The CDR3 has 14 residues. V trimming: 5 bases; J trimming: 4 bases; junction bases outside the gene matches: 7. CDR3 DNA sequence: TGCAGTGCTCTCACGACAGGGGGGGCAGATACGCAGTATTTT. The encoded protein is CSALTTGGADTQYF.

The chain recombines TRBV15 with TRBJ1-2, with 12 positions matching TRBD1. Trimming took 0 bases from V and 8 from J; bases not matched to a gene: 10. This CDR3 spans 17 amino acids. Germline assignment: CDR1 LNHNV and CDR2 YYDKDF (reference sequence). The CDR3 DNA follows: TGTGCCACCAGCAGAGATCCCTTTTTAGGGACAGGGGGCGGCTACACCTTC. It codes for CATSRDPFLGTGGGYTF.